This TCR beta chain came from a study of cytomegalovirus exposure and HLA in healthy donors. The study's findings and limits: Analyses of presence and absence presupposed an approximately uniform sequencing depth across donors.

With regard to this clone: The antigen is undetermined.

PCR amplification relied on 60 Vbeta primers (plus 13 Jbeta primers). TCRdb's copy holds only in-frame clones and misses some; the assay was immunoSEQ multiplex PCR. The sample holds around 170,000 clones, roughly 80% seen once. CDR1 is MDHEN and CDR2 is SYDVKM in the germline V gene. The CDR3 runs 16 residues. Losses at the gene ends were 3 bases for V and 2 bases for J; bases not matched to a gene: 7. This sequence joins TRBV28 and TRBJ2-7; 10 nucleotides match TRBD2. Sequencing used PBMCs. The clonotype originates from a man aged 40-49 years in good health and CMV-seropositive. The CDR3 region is CASSFSGLAATYEQYF. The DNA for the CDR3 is TGTGCCAGCAGTTTTTCTGGACTAGCGGCAACCTACGAGCAGTACTTC.